This entry describes one T cell receptor (beta chain). Antigen: not known. The source of the sample is a study of cytomegalovirus exposure and HLA in healthy donors. The overall study: Around 200 million T cells yielded 120 million or so unique TCR beta sequences, as an earlier analysis found. Findings of the study overall: Earlier analysis yielded a pattern in which most TCR beta V segments were productive about 90% or about 30% of the time. Excluded: some indistinguishable V segments such as TRBV6-2 and TRBV6-3. Most TCR sequences were seen very rarely across donors, but some public TCRs occurred in many.

With V trimmed by 7 bases and J by 4 bases, 7 bases remained unmatched. CDR1 is MDHEN, CDR2 SYDVKM, per germline. This CDR3 has 14 amino acids. This PCR relied on a set of 60 Vbeta primers and 13 Jbeta primers. Using immunoSEQ multiplex PCR, the repertoire was profiled, and TCRdb retains in-frame clones only, with some absent. This repertoire shows under 150,000 clones, 70% to 80% found once; its top ten account for around 1.9%. The TCR comes from a woman in her fifties or sixties in good health and CMV-seronegative. V is TRBV28 and J is TRBJ1-2, with 9 bases fitting TRBD1. The material sequenced was PBMCs. DNA for the CDR3: TGTGCCAGCACCAGGACAGGGGAGGGCTATGGCTACACCTTC. It encodes CASTRTGEGYGYTF.